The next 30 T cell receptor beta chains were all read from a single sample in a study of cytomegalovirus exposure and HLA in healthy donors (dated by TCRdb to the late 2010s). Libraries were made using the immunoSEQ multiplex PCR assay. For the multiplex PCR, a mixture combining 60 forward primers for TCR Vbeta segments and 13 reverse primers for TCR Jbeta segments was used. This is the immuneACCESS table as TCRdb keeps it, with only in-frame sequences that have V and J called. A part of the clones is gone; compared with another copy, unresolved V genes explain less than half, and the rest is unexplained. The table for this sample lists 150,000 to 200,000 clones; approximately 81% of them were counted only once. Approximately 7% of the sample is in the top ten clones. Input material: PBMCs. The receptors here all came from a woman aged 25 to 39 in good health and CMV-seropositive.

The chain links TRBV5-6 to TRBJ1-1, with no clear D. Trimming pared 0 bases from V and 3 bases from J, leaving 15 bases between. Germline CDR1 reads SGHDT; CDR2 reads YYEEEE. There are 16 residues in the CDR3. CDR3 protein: CASSLGASAGYTEAFF. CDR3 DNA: TGTGCCAGCAGCTTGGGGGCCTCGGCGGGTTACACTGAAGCTTTCTTT.

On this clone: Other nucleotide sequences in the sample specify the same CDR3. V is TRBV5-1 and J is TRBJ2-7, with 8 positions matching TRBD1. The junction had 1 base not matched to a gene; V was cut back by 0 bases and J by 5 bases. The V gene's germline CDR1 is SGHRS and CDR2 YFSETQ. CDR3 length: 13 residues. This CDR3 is CASSLAGGNEQYF. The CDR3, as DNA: TGCGCCAGCAGCTTGGCAGGGGGCAACGAGCAGTACTTC. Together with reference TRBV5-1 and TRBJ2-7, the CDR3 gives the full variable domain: KAGVTQTPRYLIKTRGQQVTLSCSPISGHRSVSWYQQTPGQGLQFLFEYFSETQRNKGNFPGRFSGRQFSNSRSEMNVSTLELGDSALYLCASSLAGGNEQYFGPGTRLTVT.

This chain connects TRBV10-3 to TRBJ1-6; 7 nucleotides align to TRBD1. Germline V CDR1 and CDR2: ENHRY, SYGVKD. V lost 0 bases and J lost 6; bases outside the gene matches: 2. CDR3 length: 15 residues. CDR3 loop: CAISESDRINSPLHF. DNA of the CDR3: TGTGCCATCAGTGAGTCGGACAGGATTAATTCACCCCTCCACTTT.

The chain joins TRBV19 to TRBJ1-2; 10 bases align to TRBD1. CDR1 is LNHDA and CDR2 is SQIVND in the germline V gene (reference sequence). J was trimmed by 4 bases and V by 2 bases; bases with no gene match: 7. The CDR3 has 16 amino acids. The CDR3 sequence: CASSINPGTGAYGYTF. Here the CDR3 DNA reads TGTGCCAGTAGTATAAATCCCGGGACAGGGGCCTATGGCTACACCTTC.

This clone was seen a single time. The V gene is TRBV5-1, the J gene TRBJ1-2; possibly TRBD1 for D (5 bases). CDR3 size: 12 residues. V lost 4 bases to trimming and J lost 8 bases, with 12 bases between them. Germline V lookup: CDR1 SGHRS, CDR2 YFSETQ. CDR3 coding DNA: TGCGCCAGCAGCCCTCAGGGAGGCGGCTACACCTTC. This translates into CASSPQGGGYTF.

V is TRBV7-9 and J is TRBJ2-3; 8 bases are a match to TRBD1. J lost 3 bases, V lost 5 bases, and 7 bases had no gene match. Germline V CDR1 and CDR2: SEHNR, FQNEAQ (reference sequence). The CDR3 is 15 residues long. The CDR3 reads CASSTAGGATDTQYF. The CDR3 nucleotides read TGTGCCAGCAGCACCGCAGGGGGCGCGACAGATACGCAGTATTTT.

CDR3 sequence (DNA): TGTGCCATCGGGGGACAGAACTCTGGAAACACCATATATTTT. Translated, it gives CAIGGQNSGNTIYF. The chain links TRBV10-3 to TRBJ1-3; 7 bases map to TRBD1. The trim removed 8 bases at V and 0 bases at J, leaving 4 bases unmatched. CDR3 length: 14 amino acids. Germline V gene data show CDR1 as ENHRY and CDR2 as SYGVKD.

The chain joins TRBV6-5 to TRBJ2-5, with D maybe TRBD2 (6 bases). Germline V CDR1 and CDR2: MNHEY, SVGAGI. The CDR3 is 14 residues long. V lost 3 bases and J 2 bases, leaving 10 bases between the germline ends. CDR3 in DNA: TGTGCCAGCAGTTATCTTCGGGGGCAAGAGACCCAGTACTTC. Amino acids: CASSYLRGQETQYF.

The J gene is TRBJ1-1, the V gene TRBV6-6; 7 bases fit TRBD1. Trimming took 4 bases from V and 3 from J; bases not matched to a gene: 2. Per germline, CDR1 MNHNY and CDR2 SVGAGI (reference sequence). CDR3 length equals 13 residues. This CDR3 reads CASSSGGDTEAFF. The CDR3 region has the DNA TGTGCCAGCAGTTCAGGGGGAGACACTGAAGCTTTCTTT.

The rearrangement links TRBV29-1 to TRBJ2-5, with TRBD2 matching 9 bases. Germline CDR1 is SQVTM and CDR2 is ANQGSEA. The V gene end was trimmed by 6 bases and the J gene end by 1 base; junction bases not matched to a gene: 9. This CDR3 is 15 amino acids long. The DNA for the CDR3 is TGCAGCGTCGGGAATAGCGGGGGACTCCAAGAGACCCAGTACTTC. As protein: CSVGNSGGLQETQYF.

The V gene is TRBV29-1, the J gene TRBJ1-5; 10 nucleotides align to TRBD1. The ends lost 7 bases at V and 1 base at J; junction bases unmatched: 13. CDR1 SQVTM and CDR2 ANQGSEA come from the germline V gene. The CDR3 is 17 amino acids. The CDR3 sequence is CSAKDRGTAKSNQPQHF. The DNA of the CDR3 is TGCAGCGCGAAGGACAGGGGGACGGCGAAAAGCAATCAGCCCCAGCATTTT. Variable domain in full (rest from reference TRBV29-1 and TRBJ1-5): SAVISQKPSRDICQRGTSLTIQCQVDSQVTMMFWYRQQPGQSLTLIATANQGSEATYESGFVIDKFPISRPNLTFSTLTVSNMSPEDSSIYLCSAKDRGTAKSNQPQHFGDGTRLSIL.

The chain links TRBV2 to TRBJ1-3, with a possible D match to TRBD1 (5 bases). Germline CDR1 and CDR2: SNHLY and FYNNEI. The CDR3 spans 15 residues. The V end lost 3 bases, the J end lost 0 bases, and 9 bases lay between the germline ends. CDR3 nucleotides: TGTGCCAGCAGTGATTGGGGGGACTCTGGAAACACCATATATTTT. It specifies CASSDWGDSGNTIYF.

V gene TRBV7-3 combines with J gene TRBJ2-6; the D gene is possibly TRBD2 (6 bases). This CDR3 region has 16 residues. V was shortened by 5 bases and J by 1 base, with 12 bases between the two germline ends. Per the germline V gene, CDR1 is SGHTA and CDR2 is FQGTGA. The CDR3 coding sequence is TGTGCCAGCAGCCTAGGCGGGATGTCTGGGGCCAACGTCCTGACTTTC. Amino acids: CASSLGGMSGANVLTF.

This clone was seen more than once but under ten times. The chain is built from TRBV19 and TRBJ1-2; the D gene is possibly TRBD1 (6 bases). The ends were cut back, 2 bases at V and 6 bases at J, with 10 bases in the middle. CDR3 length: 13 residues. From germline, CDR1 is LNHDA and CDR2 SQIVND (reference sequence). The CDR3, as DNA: TGTGCCAGTAGTATACAGGGGCAGCATGGCTACACCTTC. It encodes CASSIQGQHGYTF.

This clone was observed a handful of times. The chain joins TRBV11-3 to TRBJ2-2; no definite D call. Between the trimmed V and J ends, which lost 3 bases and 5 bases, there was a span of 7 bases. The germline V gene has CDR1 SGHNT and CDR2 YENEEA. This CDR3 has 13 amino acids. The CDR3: CASSFFRTGELFF. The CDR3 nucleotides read TGTGCCAGCAGCTTCTTTCGGACCGGGGAGCTGTTTTTT. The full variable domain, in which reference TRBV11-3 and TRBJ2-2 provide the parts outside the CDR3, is EAGVVQSPRYKIIEKKQPVAFWCNPISGHNTLYWYLQNLGQGPELLIRYENEEAVDDSQLPKDRFSAERLKGVDSTLKIQPAELGDSAVYLCASSFFRTGELFFGEGSRLTVL.

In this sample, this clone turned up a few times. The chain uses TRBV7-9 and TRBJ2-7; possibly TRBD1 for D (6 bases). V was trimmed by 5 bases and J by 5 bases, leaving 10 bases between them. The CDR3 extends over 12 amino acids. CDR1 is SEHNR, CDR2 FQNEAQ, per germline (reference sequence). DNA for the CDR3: TGTGCCAGCAGCAACCAGGGGAACGAGCAGTACTTC. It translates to CASSNQGNEQYF.

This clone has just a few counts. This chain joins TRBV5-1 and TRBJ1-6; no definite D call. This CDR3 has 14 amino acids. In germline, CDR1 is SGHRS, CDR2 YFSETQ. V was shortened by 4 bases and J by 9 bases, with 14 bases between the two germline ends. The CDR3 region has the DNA TGCGCCAGCAGCCTCCGGCTATCGGGTTCACCCCTCCACTTT. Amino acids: CASSLRLSGSPLHF.

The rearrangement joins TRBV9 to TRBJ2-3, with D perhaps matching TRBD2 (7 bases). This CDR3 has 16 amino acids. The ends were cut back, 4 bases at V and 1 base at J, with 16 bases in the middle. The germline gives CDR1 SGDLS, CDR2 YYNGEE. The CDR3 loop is CASSPMGGRGTDTQYF. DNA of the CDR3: TGTGCCAGCAGCCCAATGGGGGGGCGTGGCACAGATACGCAGTATTTT.

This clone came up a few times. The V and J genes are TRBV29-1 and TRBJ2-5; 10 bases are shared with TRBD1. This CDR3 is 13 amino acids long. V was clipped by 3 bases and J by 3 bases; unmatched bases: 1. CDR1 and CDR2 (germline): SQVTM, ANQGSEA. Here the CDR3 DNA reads TGCAGCGTTGAGACAGGGGGCGAAGAGACCCAGTACTTC. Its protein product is CSVETGGEETQYF.

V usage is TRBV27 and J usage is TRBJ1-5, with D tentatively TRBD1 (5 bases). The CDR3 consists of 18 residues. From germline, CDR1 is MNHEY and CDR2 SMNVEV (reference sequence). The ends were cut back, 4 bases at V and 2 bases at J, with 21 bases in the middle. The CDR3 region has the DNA TGTGCCAGCAGTTCCTCCGGGGAGGGTGCGGGGCGCAATCAGCCCCAGCATTTT. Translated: CASSSSGEGAGRNQPQHF.

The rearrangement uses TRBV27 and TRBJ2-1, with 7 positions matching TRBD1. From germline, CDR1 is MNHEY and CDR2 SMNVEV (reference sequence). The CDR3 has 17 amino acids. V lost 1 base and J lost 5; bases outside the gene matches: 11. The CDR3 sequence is CASSLWNPGTVNNEQFF. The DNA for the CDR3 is TGTGCCAGCAGTTTATGGAATCCCGGGACAGTAAACAATGAGCAGTTCTTC.

Here the CDR3 DNA reads TGTGCCAGCAGCTTAACGAGCCTAGCGGGGCTAAATGAGCAGTTCTTC. Protein product: CASSLTSLAGLNEQFF. The rearrangement joins TRBV7-3 to TRBJ2-1, with TRBD2 identical over 9 bases. V gave up 0 bases and J gave up 7 bases; unmatched junction bases: 7. The germline V gene has CDR1 SGHTA and CDR2 FQGTGA. This CDR3 has 16 amino acids.

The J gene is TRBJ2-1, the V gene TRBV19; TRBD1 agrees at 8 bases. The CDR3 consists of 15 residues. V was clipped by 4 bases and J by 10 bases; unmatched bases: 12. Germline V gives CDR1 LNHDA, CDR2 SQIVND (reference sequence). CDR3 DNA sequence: TGTGCCAGTAGTAGATTACAGGGGGAACGGGGGGAGCAGTTCTTC. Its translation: CASSRLQGERGEQFF.

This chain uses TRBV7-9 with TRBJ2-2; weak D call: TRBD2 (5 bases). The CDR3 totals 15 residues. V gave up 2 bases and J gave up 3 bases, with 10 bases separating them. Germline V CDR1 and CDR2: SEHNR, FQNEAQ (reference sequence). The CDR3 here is CASSLRGIDTGELFF. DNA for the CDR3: TGTGCCAGCAGCTTACGGGGAATCGACACCGGGGAGCTGTTTTTT.

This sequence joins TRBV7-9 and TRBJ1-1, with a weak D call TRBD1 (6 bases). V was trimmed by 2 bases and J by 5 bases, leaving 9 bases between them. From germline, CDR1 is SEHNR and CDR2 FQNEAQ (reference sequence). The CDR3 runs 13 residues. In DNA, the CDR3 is TGTGCCAGCAGCTTACAGGGGCATACTGAAGCTTTCTTT. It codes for CASSLQGHTEAFF.

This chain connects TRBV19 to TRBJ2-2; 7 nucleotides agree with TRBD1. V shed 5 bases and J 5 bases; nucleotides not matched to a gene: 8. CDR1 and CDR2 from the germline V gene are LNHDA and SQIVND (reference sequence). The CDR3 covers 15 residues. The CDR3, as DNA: TGTGCCAGTAGTCCCGGGACAGTGGTAACCGGGGAGCTGTTTTTT. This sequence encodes CASSPGTVVTGELFF.

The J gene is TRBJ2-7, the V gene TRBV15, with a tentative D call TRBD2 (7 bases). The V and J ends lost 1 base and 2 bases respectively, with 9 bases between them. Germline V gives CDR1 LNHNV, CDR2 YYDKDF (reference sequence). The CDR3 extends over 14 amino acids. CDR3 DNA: TGTGCCACCAGCAGAGCGGGGGGCACCTACGAGCAGTACTTC. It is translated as CATSRAGGTYEQYF.

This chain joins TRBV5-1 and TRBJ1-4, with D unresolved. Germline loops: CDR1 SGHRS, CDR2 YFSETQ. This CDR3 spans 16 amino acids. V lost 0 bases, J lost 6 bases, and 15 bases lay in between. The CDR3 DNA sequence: TGCGCCAGCAGCTTGGGTACAACGTTTCGTTATGAAAAACTGTTTTTT. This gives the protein CASSLGTTFRYEKLFF. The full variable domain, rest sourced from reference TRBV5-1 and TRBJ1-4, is KAGVTQTPRYLIKTRGQQVTLSCSPISGHRSVSWYQQTPGQGLQFLFEYFSETQRNKGNFPGRFSGRQFSNSRSEMNVSTLELGDSALYLCASSLGTTFRYEKLFFGSGTQLSVL.

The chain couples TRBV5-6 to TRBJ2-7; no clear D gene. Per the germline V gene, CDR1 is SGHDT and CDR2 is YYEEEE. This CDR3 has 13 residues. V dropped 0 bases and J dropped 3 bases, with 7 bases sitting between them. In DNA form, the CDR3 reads TGTGCCAGCAGCTTGGGAGTTCTCTACGAGCAGTACTTC. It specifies CASSLGVLYEQYF.

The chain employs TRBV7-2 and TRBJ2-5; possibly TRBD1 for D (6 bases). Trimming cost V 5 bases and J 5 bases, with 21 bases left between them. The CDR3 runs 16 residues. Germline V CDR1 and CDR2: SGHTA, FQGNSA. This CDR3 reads CASSQGPGGGLETQYF. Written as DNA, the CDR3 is TGTGCCAGCAGCCAAGGGCCTGGGGGCGGCTTGGAGACCCAGTACTTC.